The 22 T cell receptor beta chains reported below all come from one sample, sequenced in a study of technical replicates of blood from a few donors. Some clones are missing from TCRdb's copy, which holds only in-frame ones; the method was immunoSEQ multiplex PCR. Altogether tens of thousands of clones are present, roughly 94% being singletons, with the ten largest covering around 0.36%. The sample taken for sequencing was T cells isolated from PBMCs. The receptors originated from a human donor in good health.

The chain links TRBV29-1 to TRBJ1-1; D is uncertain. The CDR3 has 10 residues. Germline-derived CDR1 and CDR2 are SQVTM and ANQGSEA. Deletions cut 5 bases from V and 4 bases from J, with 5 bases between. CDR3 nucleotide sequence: TGCAGCGTTCTCGGCACTGAAGCTTTCTTT. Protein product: CSVLGTEAFF.

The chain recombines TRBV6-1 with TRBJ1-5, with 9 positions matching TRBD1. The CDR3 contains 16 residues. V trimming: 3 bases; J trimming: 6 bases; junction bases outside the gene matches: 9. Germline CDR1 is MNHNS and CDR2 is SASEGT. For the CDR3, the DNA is TGTGCCAGCAGTGAGGTGGGACAGGGTTATGGTCAGCCCCAGCATTTT. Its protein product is CASSEVGQGYGQPQHF.

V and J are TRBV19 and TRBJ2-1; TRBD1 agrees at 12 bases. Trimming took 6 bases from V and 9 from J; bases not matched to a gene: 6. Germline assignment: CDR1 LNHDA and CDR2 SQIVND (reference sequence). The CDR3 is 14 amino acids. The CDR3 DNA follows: TGTGCCAGTAGGGGACAGGGGGCGGGTATTGAGCAGTTCTTC. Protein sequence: CASRGQGAGIEQFF.

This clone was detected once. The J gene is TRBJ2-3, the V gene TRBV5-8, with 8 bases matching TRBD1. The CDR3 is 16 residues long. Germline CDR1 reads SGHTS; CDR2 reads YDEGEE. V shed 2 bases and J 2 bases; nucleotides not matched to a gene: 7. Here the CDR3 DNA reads TGTGCCAGCAGCTTTGGTCGGACAGGGTACACAGATACGCAGTATTTT. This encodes CASSFGRTGYTDTQYF. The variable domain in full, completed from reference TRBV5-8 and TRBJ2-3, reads EAGVTQSPTHLIKTRGQQATLRCSPISGHTSVYWYQQALGLGLQFLLWYDEGEERNRGNFPPRFSGRQFPNYSSELNVNALELEDSALYLCASSFGRTGYTDTQYFGPGTRLTVL.

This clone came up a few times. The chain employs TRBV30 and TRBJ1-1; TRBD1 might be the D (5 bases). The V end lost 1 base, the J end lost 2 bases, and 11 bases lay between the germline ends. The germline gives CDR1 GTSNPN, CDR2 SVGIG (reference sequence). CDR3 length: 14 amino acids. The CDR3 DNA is TGTGCCTGGAGTGCGGACATGTTTAACACTGAAGCTTTCTTT. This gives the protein CAWSADMFNTEAFF.

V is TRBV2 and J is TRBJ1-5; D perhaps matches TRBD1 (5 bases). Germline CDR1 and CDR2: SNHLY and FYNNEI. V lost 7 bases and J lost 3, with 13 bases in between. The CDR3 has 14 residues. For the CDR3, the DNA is TGTGCCAGCAATGGGGGAGGGAACAATCAGCCCCAGCATTTT. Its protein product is CASNGGGNNQPQHF.

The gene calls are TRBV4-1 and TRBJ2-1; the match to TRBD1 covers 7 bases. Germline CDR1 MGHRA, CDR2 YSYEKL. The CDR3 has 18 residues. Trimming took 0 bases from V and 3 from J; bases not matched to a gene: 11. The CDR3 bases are TGCGCCAGCAGCCAAGACGACAGGGCCGTATCAAGCTACAATGAGCAGTTCTTC. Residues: CASSQDDRAVSSYNEQFF.

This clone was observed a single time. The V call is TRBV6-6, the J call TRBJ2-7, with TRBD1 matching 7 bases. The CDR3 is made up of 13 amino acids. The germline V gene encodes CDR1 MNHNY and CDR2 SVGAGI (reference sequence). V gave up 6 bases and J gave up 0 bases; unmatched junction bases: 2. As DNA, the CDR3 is TGTGCCAGCAGCTGGGACAGCTCCTACGAGCAGTACTTC. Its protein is CASSWDSSYEQYF.

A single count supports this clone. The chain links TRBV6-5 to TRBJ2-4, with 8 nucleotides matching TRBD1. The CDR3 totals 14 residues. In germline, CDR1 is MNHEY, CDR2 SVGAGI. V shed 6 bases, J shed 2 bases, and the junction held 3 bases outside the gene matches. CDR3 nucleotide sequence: TGTGCCAGCAGGGACAGGGAAACCAAAAACATTCAGTACTTC. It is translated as CASRDRETKNIQYF.

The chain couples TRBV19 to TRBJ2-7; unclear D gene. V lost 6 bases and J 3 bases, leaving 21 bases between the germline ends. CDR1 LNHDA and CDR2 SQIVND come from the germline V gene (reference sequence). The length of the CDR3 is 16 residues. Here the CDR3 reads CASRPTPGVGFYEQYF. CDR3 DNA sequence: TGTGCCAGTAGACCAACCCCCGGAGTTGGATTCTACGAGCAGTACTTC.

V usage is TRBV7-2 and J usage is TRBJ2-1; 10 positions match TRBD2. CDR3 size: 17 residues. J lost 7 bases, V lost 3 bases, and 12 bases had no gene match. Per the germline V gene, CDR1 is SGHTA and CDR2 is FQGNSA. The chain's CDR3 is CASSFIAGGNWHNEQFF. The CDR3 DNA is TGTGCCAGCAGCTTCATAGCGGGAGGTAATTGGCATAATGAGCAGTTCTTC.

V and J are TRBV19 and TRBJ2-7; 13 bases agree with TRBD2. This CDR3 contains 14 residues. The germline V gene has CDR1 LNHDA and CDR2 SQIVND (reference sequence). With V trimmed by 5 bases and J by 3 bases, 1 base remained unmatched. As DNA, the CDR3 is TGTGCCAGTAGTTGGACTAGCGGGGGCTACGAGCAGTACTTC. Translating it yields CASSWTSGGYEQYF.

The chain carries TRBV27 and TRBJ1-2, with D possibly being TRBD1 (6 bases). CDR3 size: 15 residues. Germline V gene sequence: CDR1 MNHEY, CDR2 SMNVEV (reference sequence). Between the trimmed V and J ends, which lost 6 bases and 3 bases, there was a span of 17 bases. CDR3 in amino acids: CASSLRGSLYYGYTF. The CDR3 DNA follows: TGTGCCAGCAGCCTCAGGGGTTCTCTTTACTATGGCTACACCTTC.

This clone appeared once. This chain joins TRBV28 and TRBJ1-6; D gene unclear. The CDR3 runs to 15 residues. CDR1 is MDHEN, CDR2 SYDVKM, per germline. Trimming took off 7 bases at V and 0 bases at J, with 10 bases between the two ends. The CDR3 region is CASTRTSSYNSPLHF. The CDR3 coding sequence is TGTGCCAGCACTCGTACAAGCTCCTATAATTCACCCCTCCACTTT.

The CDR3 region is CASSQDPGEGRYTQYF. CDR3 in DNA: TGCGCCAGCAGCCAAGATCCGGGAGAGGGGCGTTATACGCAGTATTTT. The chain links TRBV4-3 to TRBJ2-3; TRBD2 is a possible D gene (6 bases). Deletions cut 0 bases from V and 7 bases from J, with 17 bases between. This CDR3 has 16 residues. Germline CDR1 LGHNA, CDR2 YSLEER.

This chain's CDR3 is CASRGLAGFKGSSYEQYF. CDR3 sequence (DNA): TGTGCCAGCAGGGGACTAGCGGGTTTTAAGGGATCCTCCTACGAGCAGTACTTC. The chain links TRBV11-1 to TRBJ2-7, with 12 positions matching TRBD2. V dropped 6 bases and J dropped 0; count of bases not matched to a gene: 12. Germline loops: CDR1 SGHAT, CDR2 FQDESV (reference sequence). This CDR3 is 18 amino acids long.

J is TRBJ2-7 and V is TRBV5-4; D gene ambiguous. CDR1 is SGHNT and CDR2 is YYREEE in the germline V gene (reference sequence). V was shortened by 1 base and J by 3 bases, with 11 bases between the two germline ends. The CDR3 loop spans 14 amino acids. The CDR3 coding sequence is TGTGCCAGCAGCTTGTCGGAGCCGAGCTACGAGCAGTACTTC. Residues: CASSLSEPSYEQYF. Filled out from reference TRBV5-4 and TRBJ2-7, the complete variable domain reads ETGVTQSPTHLIKTRGQQVTLRCSSQSGHNTVSWYQQALGQGPQFIFQYYREEENGRGNFPPRFSGLQFPNYSSELNVNALELDDSALYLCASSLSEPSYEQYFGPGTRLTVT.

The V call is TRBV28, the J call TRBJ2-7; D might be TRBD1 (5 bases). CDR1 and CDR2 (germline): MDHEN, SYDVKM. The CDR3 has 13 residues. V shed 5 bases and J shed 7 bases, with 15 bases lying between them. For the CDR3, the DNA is TGTGCCAGCAGTCTGTCAGGGTCGAGGGAGCAGTACTTC. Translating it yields CASSLSGSREQYF.

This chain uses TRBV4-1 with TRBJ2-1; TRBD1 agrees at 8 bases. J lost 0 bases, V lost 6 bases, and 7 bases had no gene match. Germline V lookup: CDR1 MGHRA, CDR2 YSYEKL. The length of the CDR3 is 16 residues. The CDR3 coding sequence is TGCGCCAGCAGATCGACGGGACAGGACTCCTACAATGAGCAGTTCTTC. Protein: CASRSTGQDSYNEQFF.

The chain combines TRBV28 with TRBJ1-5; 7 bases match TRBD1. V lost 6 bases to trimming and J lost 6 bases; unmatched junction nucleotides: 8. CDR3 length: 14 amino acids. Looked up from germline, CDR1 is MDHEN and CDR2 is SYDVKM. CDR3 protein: CASSRGQVRQPQHF. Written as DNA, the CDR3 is TGTGCCAGCAGCCGCGGACAGGTTCGTCAGCCCCAGCATTTT.

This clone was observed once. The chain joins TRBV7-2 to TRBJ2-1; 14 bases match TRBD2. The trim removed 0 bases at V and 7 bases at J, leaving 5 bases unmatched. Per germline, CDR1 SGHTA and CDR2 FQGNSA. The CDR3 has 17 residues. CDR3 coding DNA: TGTGCCAGCAGCTTAGCTCCGGGACTAGCGGGAGCGAATGAGCAGTTCTTC. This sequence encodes CASSLAPGLAGANEQFF.

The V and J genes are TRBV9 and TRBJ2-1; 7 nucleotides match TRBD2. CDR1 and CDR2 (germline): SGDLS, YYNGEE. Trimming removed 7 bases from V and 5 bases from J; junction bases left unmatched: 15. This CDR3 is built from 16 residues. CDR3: CASAQTSNPTNNEQFF. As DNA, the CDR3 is TGTGCCAGCGCCCAGACTAGCAACCCTACTAACAATGAGCAGTTCTTC.